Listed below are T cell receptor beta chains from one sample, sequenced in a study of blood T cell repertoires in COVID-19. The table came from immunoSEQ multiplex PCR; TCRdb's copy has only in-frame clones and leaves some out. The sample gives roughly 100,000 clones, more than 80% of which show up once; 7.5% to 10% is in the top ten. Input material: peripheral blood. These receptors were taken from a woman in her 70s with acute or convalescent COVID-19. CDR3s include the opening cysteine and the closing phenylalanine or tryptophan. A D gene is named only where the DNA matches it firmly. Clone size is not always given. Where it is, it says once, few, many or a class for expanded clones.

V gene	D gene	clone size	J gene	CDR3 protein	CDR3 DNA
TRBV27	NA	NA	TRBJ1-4	CASSQNRDGDEKLFF	TGTGCCAGCAGTCAGAACAGGGATGGTGATGAAAAACTGTTTTTT
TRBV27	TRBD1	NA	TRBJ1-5	CASSPDRGLQPQHF	TGTGCCAGCAGTCCGGACAGGGGGCTGCAGCCCCAGCATTTT
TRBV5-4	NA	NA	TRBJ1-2	CASSWDTGLGYGYTF	TGTGCCAGCAGCTGGGATACAGGTCTGGGGTATGGCTACACCTTC
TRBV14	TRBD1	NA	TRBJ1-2	CASSQVSRGYYTF	TGTGCCAGCAGCCAAGTGTCCAGGGGGTACTACACCTTC
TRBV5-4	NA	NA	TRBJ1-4	CASSLDSSSEKLFF	TGTGCCAGCAGCTTGGACAGTTCGAGTGAAAAACTGTTTTTT
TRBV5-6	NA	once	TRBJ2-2	CASRIDRNTGELFF	TGTGCCAGCAGAATCGACAGAAACACCGGGGAGCTGTTTTTT
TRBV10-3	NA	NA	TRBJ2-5	CAISESAGETQYF	TGTGCCATCAGTGAGTCGGCAGGAGAGACCCAGTACTTC
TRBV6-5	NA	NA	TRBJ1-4	CATVGGSEKLFF	TGTGCCACCGTCGGGGGAAGTGAAAAACTGTTTTTT
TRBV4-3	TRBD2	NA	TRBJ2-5	CASSLQFPRGGPETQYF	TGCGCCAGCAGCCTCCAGTTTCCTCGGGGGGGCCCAGAGACCCAGTACTTC
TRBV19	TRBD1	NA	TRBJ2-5	CASSITRTGAVEETQYF	TGTGCCAGTAGTATTACGAGGACAGGGGCAGTAGAAGAGACCCAGTACTTC
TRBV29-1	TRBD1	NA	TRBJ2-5	CSVGTGVSETQYF	TGCAGCGTAGGGACAGGGGTTAGTGAGACCCAGTACTTC
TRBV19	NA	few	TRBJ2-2	CASSRPVDRSGELFF	TGTGCCAGTAGTCGCCCCGTCGACAGGTCCGGTGAGCTGTTTTTT
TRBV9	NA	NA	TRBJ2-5	CASSLGRTHRAQETQYF	TGTGCCAGCAGCCTTGGGAGGACCCATCGGGCCCAAGAGACCCAGTACTTC
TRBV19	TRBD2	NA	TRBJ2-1	CASSLGLAVHNEQFF	TGTGCCAGTAGTCTCGGACTAGCGGTACACAATGAGCAGTTCTTC
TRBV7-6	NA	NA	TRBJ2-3	CASSLAEADRNTDTQYF	TGTGCCAGCAGCTTAGCGGAAGCGGACCGCAACACAGATACGCAGTATTTT
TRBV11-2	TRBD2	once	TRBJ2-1	CASSLRTSGYNEQFF	TGTGCCAGCAGCTTAAGGACTAGCGGCTACAATGAGCAGTTCTTC
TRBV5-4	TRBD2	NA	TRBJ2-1	CASSLDTSGYNEQFF	TGTGCCAGCAGCTTGGATACTAGCGGTTACAATGAGCAGTTCTTC
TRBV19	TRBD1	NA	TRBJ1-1	CASGQETNTEAFF	TGTGCCAGCGGACAGGAGACCAACACTGAAGCTTTCTTT
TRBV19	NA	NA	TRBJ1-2	CASSISTVYGYTF	TGTGCCAGTAGTATATCGACAGTCTATGGCTACACCTTC
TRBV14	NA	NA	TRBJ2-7	CASSPGDYRDYEQYF	TGTGCCAGCAGCCCCGGAGACTACCGAGACTACGAGCAGTACTTC
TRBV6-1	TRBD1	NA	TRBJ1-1	CASSEAGTGSTEAFF	TGTGCCAGCAGTGAAGCGGGGACAGGGAGTACTGAAGCTTTCTTT
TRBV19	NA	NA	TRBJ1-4	CASSILSPDEKLFF	TGTGCCAGTAGTATTTTGAGTCCTGATGAAAAACTGTTTTTT
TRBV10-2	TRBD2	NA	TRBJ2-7	CATGTSDAYEQYF	TGCGCCACTGGGACTAGCGACGCCTACGAGCAGTACTTC
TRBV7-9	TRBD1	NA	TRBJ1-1	CASSWTGANTEAFF	TGTGCCAGCAGCTGGACAGGGGCTAACACTGAAGCTTTCTTT
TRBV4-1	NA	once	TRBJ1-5	CASSPMGTGDNQPQHF	TGCGCCAGCAGCCCCATGGGGACGGGAGATAATCAGCCCCAGCATTTT
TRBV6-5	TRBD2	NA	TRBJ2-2	CASRRTSGGTGELFF	TGTGCCAGCAGGCGGACTAGCGGGGGTACCGGGGAGCTGTTTTTT
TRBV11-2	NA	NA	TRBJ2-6	CASSPGVGAGANVLTF	TGTGCCAGCAGCCCCGGGGTTGGGGCTGGGGCCAACGTCCTGACTTTC
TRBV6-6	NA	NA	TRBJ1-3	CASSYSGAVGNTIYF	TGTGCCAGCAGTTACTCTGGGGCAGTTGGAAACACCATATATTTT
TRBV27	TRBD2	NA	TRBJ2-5	CASSFTGGQETQYF	TGTGCCAGCAGTTTCACGGGGGGGCAAGAGACCCAGTACTTC
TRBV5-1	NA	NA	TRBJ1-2	CASSLEGSGYGYTF	TGCGCCAGCAGCTTGGAAGGGAGTGGCTATGGCTACACCTTC
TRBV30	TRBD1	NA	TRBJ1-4	CAWAGTVLNEKLFF	TGTGCCTGGGCGGGGACAGTCCTTAATGAAAAACTGTTTTTT
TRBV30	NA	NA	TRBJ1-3	CAWSEVFGNTIYF	TGTGCCTGGAGCGAGGTTTTTGGAAACACCATATATTTT
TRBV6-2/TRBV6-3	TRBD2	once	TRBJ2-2	CASSTGTSDTGELFF	TGTGCCAGCAGCACCGGGACTAGCGACACCGGGGAGCTGTTTTTT
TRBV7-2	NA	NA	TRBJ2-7	CASSLAAGASSYEQYF	TGTGCCAGCAGCTTAGCCGCAGGGGCAAGCTCCTACGAGCAGTACTTC
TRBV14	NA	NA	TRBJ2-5	CASSQDSRDRETQYF	TGTGCCAGCAGCCAAGATAGCCGGGATCGTGAGACCCAGTACTTC
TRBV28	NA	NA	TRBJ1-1	CASSLVGGNTEAFF	TGTGCCAGCAGTTTAGTCGGGGGGAACACTGAAGCTTTCTTT
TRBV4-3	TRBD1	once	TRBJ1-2	CASSQDTTGALGYTF	TGCGCCAGCAGCCAAGATACGACAGGGGCCCTTGGCTACACCTTC
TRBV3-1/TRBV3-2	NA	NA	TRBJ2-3	CASSQSSRQGTQYF	TGTGCCAGCAGCCAAAGTTCGCGTCAGGGTACGCAGTATTTT
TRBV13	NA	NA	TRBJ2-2	CASSLIRGGELFF	TGTGCCAGCAGCTTAATAAGGGGCGGGGAGCTGTTTTTT
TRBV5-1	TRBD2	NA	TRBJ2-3	CASGSGTSDGDTQYF	TGCGCCAGCGGGTCCGGGACTAGTGATGGAGATACGCAGTATTTT
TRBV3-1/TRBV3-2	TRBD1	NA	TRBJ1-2	CASSRGQGGFFGYTF	TGTGCCAGCAGCCGCGGACAGGGAGGGTTCTTTGGCTACACCTTC
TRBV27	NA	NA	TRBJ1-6	CASSPLTDDSPLHF	TGTGCCAGCAGTCCCCTAACAGACGACTCACCCCTCCACTTT
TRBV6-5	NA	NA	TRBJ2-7	CASSSGDYEQYF	TGTGCCAGCAGTTCGGGGGACTACGAGCAGTACTTC
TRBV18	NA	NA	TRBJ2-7	CAAQGSRVGDEQYF	TGTGCCGCACAGGGTTCCAGGGTAGGGGACGAGCAGTACTTC
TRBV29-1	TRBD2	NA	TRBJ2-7	CSVELGLAGANYEQYF	TGCAGCGTTGAATTGGGCCTAGCGGGGGCCAACTACGAGCAGTACTTC
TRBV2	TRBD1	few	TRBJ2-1	CASSTPGQGAVEQFF	TGTGCCAGCAGTACTCCGGGACAGGGGGCTGTGGAGCAGTTCTTC
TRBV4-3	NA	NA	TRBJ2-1	CASSQDGDSSYNEQFF	TGCGCCAGCAGCCAAGATGGAGACAGCTCCTACAATGAGCAGTTCTTC
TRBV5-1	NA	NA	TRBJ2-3	CASSETVTDTQYF	TGCGCCAGCAGCGAGACAGTCACAGATACGCAGTATTTT
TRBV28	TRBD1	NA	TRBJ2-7	CASSQNPGQGNYEQYF	TGTGCCAGCAGCCAGAACCCGGGACAGGGTAACTACGAGCAGTACTTC
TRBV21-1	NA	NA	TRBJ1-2	CASSIRRNYGYTF	TGTGCCAGCAGCATAAGGCGGAACTATGGCTACACCTTC
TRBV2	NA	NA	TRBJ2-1	CASVREFYNEQFF	TGTGCCAGCGTCCGGGAGTTTTACAATGAGCAGTTCTTC
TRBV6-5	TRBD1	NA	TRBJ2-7	CASSLGQGSSYEQYF	TGTGCCAGCAGCCTGGGACAGGGTAGTTCCTACGAGCAGTACTTC
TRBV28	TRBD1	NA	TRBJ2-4	CASSLRILQGSAKNIQYF	TGTGCCAGCAGTTTACGAATTTTACAGGGGTCGGCCAAAAACATTCAGTACTTC
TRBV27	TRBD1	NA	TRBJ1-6	CASSPLRAGGNSPLHF	TGTGCCAGCAGCCCCCTTCGGGCAGGGGGCAATTCACCCCTCCACTTT